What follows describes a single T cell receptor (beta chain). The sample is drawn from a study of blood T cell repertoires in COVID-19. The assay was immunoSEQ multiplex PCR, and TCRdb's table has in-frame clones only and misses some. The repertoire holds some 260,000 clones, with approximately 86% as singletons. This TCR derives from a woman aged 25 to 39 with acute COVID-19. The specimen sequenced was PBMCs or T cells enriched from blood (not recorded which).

The CDR3 DNA reads as TGTGCCAGCACCAGACTAGCGGCTTACACAGATACGCAGTATTTT. Amino acids: CASTRLAAYTDTQYF. The chain couples TRBV2 to TRBJ2-3, with 9 bases identical to TRBD2. The CDR3 loop spans 15 amino acids. Germline assignment: CDR1 SNHLY and CDR2 FYNNEI. The V segment lost 7 bases and the J segment 2 bases; nucleotides outside the gene matches: 7.